The next 32 T cell receptor beta chains were all read from a single sample in a study of blood T cell repertoires in COVID-19. The assay was immunoSEQ multiplex PCR, and TCRdb's table has in-frame clones only and misses some. The sample yields about 110,000 clones, around 83% seen once. Input material: peripheral blood. Source of these receptors: a woman aged 65 to 85 with acute or convalescent COVID-19.

This chain uses TRBV13 with TRBJ1-3, with D perhaps TRBD1 (5 bases). Trimming removed 5 bases at V and 0 bases at J, with 11 bases between. The CDR3 length is 15 residues. Germline V gives CDR1 PRHDT, CDR2 FYEKMQ (reference sequence). CDR3 bases: TGTGCCAGCAGCCCGACAGAGGACTCTGGAAACACCATATATTTT. Its protein product is CASSPTEDSGNTIYF.

In nucleotides, the CDR3 is TGTGCCAGCAGTGAAATAATGGGAGGTGGAAACACCATATATTTT. This gives the protein CASSEIMGGGNTIYF. V usage is TRBV25-1 and J usage is TRBJ1-3; unclear D gene. V lost 2 bases to trimming and J lost 3 bases, with 11 bases between them. There are 15 residues in the CDR3. Germline-derived CDR1 and CDR2 are MGHDK and SYGVNS.

The V and J genes are TRBV28 and TRBJ2-2, with a weak D call TRBD2 (7 bases). The CDR3 is made up of 16 amino acids. Looked up from germline, CDR1 is MDHEN and CDR2 is SYDVKM. V shed 4 bases and J shed 1 base, with 13 bases lying between them. In nucleotides, the CDR3 is TGTGCCAGCAGTTCATCGGGGGGCAAGAACACCGGGGAGCTGTTTTTT. This gives the protein CASSSSGGKNTGELFF.

V gene TRBV10-2 combines with J gene TRBJ2-3; 10 nucleotides line up with TRBD2. With 7 bases clipped from V and 2 bases from J, the junction kept 9 bases outside the gene matches. Germline assignment: CDR1 WSHSY and CDR2 SAAADI. The CDR3 spans 16 residues. The CDR3 nucleotides are TGCGCCAGCACCAGCGGGAGGGCCAGCCTCACAGATACGCAGTATTTT. Protein sequence: CASTSGRASLTDTQYF.

This clone showed up just once. The chain couples TRBV19 to TRBJ2-7, with D perhaps matching TRBD2 (6 bases). Between the trimmed V and J ends, which lost 2 bases and 2 bases, there was a span of 10 bases. CDR1 LNHDA and CDR2 SQIVND come from the germline V gene (reference sequence). The CDR3 is 14 amino acids. CDR3 protein: CASSIRGSAYEQYF. In nucleotides, the CDR3 is TGTGCCAGTAGTATACGGGGGAGTGCCTACGAGCAGTACTTC.

V is TRBV19 and J is TRBJ2-5; 9 bases match TRBD2. J lost 2 bases, V lost 2 bases, and 6 bases had no gene match. The germline V gene has CDR1 LNHDA and CDR2 SQIVND (reference sequence). The CDR3 spans 16 residues. For the CDR3, the DNA is TGTGCCAGTAGTATAAGAGCGGGAGGTGGGCAAGAGACCCAGTACTTC. Translation gives CASSIRAGGGQETQYF.

The chain is built from TRBV19 and TRBJ1-3; D call uncertain. V lost 6 bases to trimming and J lost 0 bases, with 9 bases between them. Looked up from germline, CDR1 is LNHDA and CDR2 is SQIVND (reference sequence). There are 14 residues in the CDR3. CDR3 nucleotides: TGTGCCAGTAGCCGACTAGCCTCTGGAAACACCATATATTTT. It translates to CASSRLASGNTIYF.

The V call is TRBV7-9, the J call TRBJ2-1, with D perhaps TRBD1 (6 bases). This CDR3 spans 16 amino acids. CDR1 and CDR2 (germline): SEHNR, FQNEAQ (reference sequence). The V end lost 1 base, the J end lost 7 bases, and 17 bases lay between the germline ends. The CDR3 DNA reads as TGTGCCAGCAGCTTAGATCTGGCAGGGACACAGAATGAGCAGTTCTTC. Protein: CASSLDLAGTQNEQFF.

The genes are TRBV29-1 and TRBJ1-1; D is possibly TRBD1 (5 bases). The CDR3 totals 12 residues. Trimming left V 5 bases short and J 1 base short, with 8 bases between. Germline assignment: CDR1 SQVTM and CDR2 ANQGSEA. CDR3 DNA sequence: TGCAGCGTTTTCAGGGCGAACACTGAAGCTTTCTTT. Its protein is CSVFRANTEAFF.

V is TRBV28 and J is TRBJ2-3; maybe TRBD2 (7 bases). Germline lookup yields CDR1 MDHEN and CDR2 SYDVKM. The CDR3 contains 17 residues. The ends were cut back, 3 bases at V and 3 bases at J, with 19 bases in the middle. The CDR3 coding sequence is TGTGCCAGCAGTTTTCTCCCGCGCGGGGGCGCGACAGATACGCAGTATTTT. This gives the protein CASSFLPRGGATDTQYF.

This rearrangement joins TRBV15 to TRBJ2-1, with D possibly being TRBD2 (5 bases). The germline gives CDR1 LNHNV, CDR2 YYDKDF (reference sequence). This CDR3 contains 14 residues. V gave up 3 bases and J gave up 3 bases, with 9 bases separating them. For the CDR3, the DNA is TGTGCCACCAGCAGGTCCCGGGACTACAATGAGCAGTTCTTC. It translates to CATSRSRDYNEQFF.

The rearrangement links TRBV6-4 to TRBJ1-2; TRBD1 agrees at 10 bases. The CDR3 sequence is 16 residues long. The trim removed 0 bases at V and 8 bases at J, leaving 9 bases unmatched. The germline gives CDR1 MRHNA, CDR2 SNTAGT. CDR3 sequence (DNA): TGTGCCAGCAGTGACTCGAAGACAGGGGGCATTGTGGGCTACACCTTC. Its translation is CASSDSKTGGIVGYTF.

The J gene is TRBJ2-4, the V gene TRBV28, with a weak D call TRBD1 (5 bases). Germline assignment: CDR1 MDHEN and CDR2 SYDVKM. V was shortened by 2 bases and J by 0 bases, with 8 bases between the two germline ends. CDR3 length: 15 residues. The CDR3 loop is CASSLETVAKNIQYF. The CDR3 region has the DNA TGTGCCAGCAGTTTAGAGACAGTAGCCAAAAACATTCAGTACTTC.

The chain uses TRBV6-6 and TRBJ2-7, with D unresolved. The germline V and J ends were trimmed by 6 bases and 1 base, with 16 bases remaining between them. The CDR3 sequence is 15 residues long. Germline CDR1 MNHNY, CDR2 SVGAGI (reference sequence). CDR3 coding DNA: TGTGCCAGCAGGGCCAGTCCTAGAGTTTCCTACGAGCAGTACGTC. The encoded protein is CASRASPRVSYEQYV.

The genes are TRBV28 and TRBJ1-1; no reliable D call. In germline, CDR1 is MDHEN, CDR2 SYDVKM. This CDR3 is built from 12 residues. Trimming stripped 10 bases from V and 5 bases from J, with 14 bases between. The CDR3 DNA reads as TGTGCCACATCCCAACGAGAAACTGAAGCTTTCTTT. Translated, it gives CATSQRETEAFF.

This chain connects TRBV28 to TRBJ1-5; a weak D match, TRBD1 (6 bases). The CDR3 totals 17 residues. The V end was cut by 3 bases, the J end by 3 bases, with 18 bases between. Germline V lookup: CDR1 MDHEN, CDR2 SYDVKM. CDR3 nucleotide sequence: TGTGCCAGCAGTTTGATTGGGGGCCAACGGTTCAATCAGCCCCAGCATTTT. This codes for CASSLIGGQRFNQPQHF.

V gene TRBV7-9 combines with J gene TRBJ2-7; possible D gene TRBD2, 5 bases. Germline V gene lookup returns CDR1 SEHNR and CDR2 FQNEAQ (reference sequence). CDR3 size: 14 residues. The ends were cut back, 5 bases at V and 2 bases at J, with 13 bases in the middle. CDR3: CASSALRATYEQYV. CDR3 coding DNA: TGTGCCAGCAGCGCTTTGCGGGCTACCTACGAGCAGTACGTC.

This chain connects TRBV27 to TRBJ2-2, with 9 nucleotides matching TRBD2. CDR1 and CDR2 from the germline V gene are MNHEY and SMNVEV (reference sequence). V lost 10 bases to trimming and J lost 6 bases; unmatched junction nucleotides: 9. The length of the CDR3 is 14 residues. This chain's CDR3 is CATTTGGRAGELFF. CDR3 DNA sequence: TGTGCCACCACAACTGGCGGGAGGGCCGGGGAGCTGTTTTTT.

The rearrangement joins TRBV28 to TRBJ2-1, with 7 positions matching TRBD1. The CDR3 loop spans 15 amino acids. Trimming took 2 bases from V and 7 from J; bases not matched to a gene: 8. Germline loops: CDR1 MDHEN, CDR2 SYDVKM. The CDR3 nucleotides are TGTGCCAGCAGTTTAGCAGACAGGGCAAGGAATGAGCAGTTCTTC. This codes for CASSLADRARNEQFF.

This clone showed up just once. The genes are TRBV6-5 and TRBJ2-7; 9 nucleotides align to TRBD1. Trimming at V came to 9 bases and at J to 2 bases, leaving 2 bases not matched to a gene. This CDR3 region has 12 residues. The germline gives CDR1 MNHEY, CDR2 SVGAGI. CDR3 sequence reads: CASRTGAYEQYF. As DNA, the CDR3 is TGTGCCAGTCGGACAGGGGCCTACGAGCAGTACTTC.

V is TRBV10-3 and J is TRBJ2-7; TRBD2 matches 10 bases. Trimming at V came to 2 bases and at J to 6 bases, leaving 4 bases not matched to a gene. CDR1 and CDR2 (germline): ENHRY, SYGVKD. The CDR3 spans 14 residues. CDR3 bases: TGTGCCATCAGTGAGAGCGGGAGGGCCTCCGAGCAGTACTTC. It yields the protein CAISESGRASEQYF.

The chain combines TRBV6-5 with TRBJ2-1; D remains unclear. The germline CDR1 and CDR2 sequences are MNHEY and SVGAGI. Deletions cut 5 bases from V and 9 bases from J, with 11 bases between. The CDR3 loop spans 12 amino acids. CDR3 amino acids: CASSPHGSEQFF. As DNA, the CDR3 is TGTGCCAGCAGTCCCCATGGCAGTGAGCAGTTCTTC.

The CDR3 sequence is CASSLGITTSGWETQYF. CDR3 nucleotide sequence: TGTGCCAGCAGCTTAGGGATCACGACTAGCGGGTGGGAGACCCAGTACTTC. This chain links TRBV7-6 with TRBJ2-5; the match to TRBD2 covers 10 bases. CDR1 is SGHVS, CDR2 FNYEAQ, per germline. The CDR3 has 17 amino acids. J gave up 5 bases and V 1 base, and 10 bases lay outside the gene matches.

V usage is TRBV2 and J usage is TRBJ1-5; 7 nucleotides match TRBD1. This CDR3 has 15 residues. V gave up 2 bases and J gave up 4 bases; unmatched junction bases: 5. In germline, CDR1 is SNHLY, CDR2 FYNNEI. For the CDR3, the DNA is TGTGCCAGCAGTGAAAGGGCAGGGGGAAATCAGCCCCAGCATTTT. Its translation: CASSERAGGNQPQHF.

The chain uses TRBV30 and TRBJ1-1, with D possibly TRBD1 on 5 matching bases. The germline V and J ends were trimmed by 2 bases and 7 bases, with 17 bases remaining between them. Germline assignment: CDR1 GTSNPN and CDR2 SVGIG (reference sequence). This CDR3 has 14 residues. The DNA for the CDR3 is TGTGCCTGGAGTCCAAGGGGAGGGAATAGTGAAGCTTTCTTT. Amino acids: CAWSPRGGNSEAFF.

The chain is built from TRBV7-6 and TRBJ2-1, with a weak D call TRBD2 (5 bases). Germline V gene lookup returns CDR1 SGHVS and CDR2 FNYEAQ. The CDR3 has 16 amino acids. V lost 5 bases and J 8 bases, leaving 22 bases between the germline ends. The CDR3 spells CASSPLLGGLVDEQFF. Here the CDR3 DNA reads TGTGCCAGCAGCCCTCTGCTAGGCGGGCTTGTGGATGAGCAGTTCTTC.

This clone has only a few counts. The CDR3 spells CASSPSGGDNYGYTF. Here the CDR3 DNA reads TGTGCCAGCAGCCCCTCGGGGGGGGATAACTATGGCTACACCTTC. The chain combines TRBV5-5 with TRBJ1-2; D is possibly TRBD1 (5 bases). The length of the CDR3 is 15 residues. Germline-derived CDR1 and CDR2 are SGHKS and YYEKEE (reference sequence). V lost 4 bases, J lost 1 base, and 14 bases lay in between.

J is TRBJ1-4 and V is TRBV6-4; 8 bases align to TRBD1. Germline V gene data show CDR1 as MRHNA and CDR2 as SNTAGT. The junction had 11 bases not matched to a gene; V was cut back by 9 bases and J by 8 bases. This CDR3 comprises 14 residues. The CDR3 is CASIPRGRAEKLFF. For the CDR3, the DNA is TGTGCCAGTATACCCAGGGGGCGGGCGGAAAAACTGTTTTTT.

This clone turned up a few times. V and J are TRBV7-2 and TRBJ1-5; 7 bases line up with TRBD1. The germline V gene encodes CDR1 SGHTA and CDR2 FQGNSA. Trimming took 3 bases from V and 5 from J; bases not matched to a gene: 4. This CDR3 contains 14 residues. The CDR3 is CASSFWTGDQPQHF. DNA of the CDR3: TGTGCCAGCAGCTTCTGGACAGGCGATCAGCCCCAGCATTTT.

The chain employs TRBV7-3 and TRBJ2-3, with TRBD1 matching 9 bases. The germline CDR1 and CDR2 sequences are SGHTA and FQGTGA. V shed 6 bases, J shed 2 bases, and the junction held 12 bases outside the gene matches. This CDR3 has 17 amino acids. CDR3 region: CASSSLTGGDSTDTQYF. CDR3 nucleotide sequence: TGTGCCAGCAGTTCCCTCACAGGGGGCGATTCCACAGATACGCAGTATTTT.

This chain's CDR3 is CASSFLDRVTDTQYF. The DNA of the CDR3 is TGTGCCAGCAGTTTCCTGGACAGGGTGACAGATACGCAGTATTTT. The V call is TRBV28, the J call TRBJ2-3; TRBD1 matches 8 bases. The CDR3 runs 15 residues. J gave up 3 bases and V 3 bases, and 5 bases lay outside the gene matches. Per germline, CDR1 MDHEN and CDR2 SYDVKM.

V and J are TRBV28 and TRBJ2-5; TRBD2 is a possible D gene (6 bases). This CDR3 region has 15 residues. Germline V gene sequence: CDR1 MDHEN, CDR2 SYDVKM. V lost 5 bases and J lost 5, with 18 bases in between. The CDR3 spells CASSGGLWAGETQYF. CDR3 nucleotide sequence: TGTGCCAGCAGTGGGGGACTCTGGGCCGGGGAGACCCAGTACTTC.